Listed here are 22 T cell receptor beta chains from one sample, sequenced in a study of T cells in tumors after PD-1 blockade. Profiling relied on immunoSEQ multiplex PCR, and the TCRdb table lists in-frame clones only, not all of them. The sample holds roughly 13,000 clones, 55% to 75% seen once. The sequencing used tumor tissue, collected after anti-PD-1 treatment. Every receptor here comes from a human donor with cutaneous squamous cell carcinoma.

This clone was counted a few times. This chain joins TRBV9 and TRBJ2-1; 14 nucleotides line up with TRBD2. Germline lookup yields CDR1 SGDLS and CDR2 YYNGEE. After removal of 0 bases from V and 9 bases from J, the junction contained 8 bases not matched to a gene. CDR3 length: 17 amino acids. CDR3 amino acids: CASSVGGTSGSVGEQFF. The CDR3 coding sequence is TGTGCCAGCAGCGTAGGCGGGACTAGCGGGAGTGTTGGTGAGCAGTTCTTC. Combining the CDR3 with reference TRBV9 and TRBJ2-1 gives the whole variable domain DSGVTQTPKHLITATGQRVTLRCSPRSGDLSVYWYQQSLDQGLQFLIQYYNGEERAKGNILERFSAQQFPDLHSELNLSSLELGDSALYFCASSVGGTSGSVGEQFFGPGTRLTVL.

The V and J genes are TRBV29-1 and TRBJ2-7, with 9 bases lining up with TRBD1. V shed 1 base, J shed 5 bases, and the junction held 6 bases outside the gene matches. Per the germline V gene, CDR1 is SQVTM and CDR2 is ANQGSEA. The CDR3 has 14 residues. The CDR3 loop reads CSVEVDRGSNEQYF. CDR3 bases: TGCAGCGTTGAAGTAGACAGGGGGAGCAACGAGCAGTACTTC.

By share, this clone counts as medium-sized. The J gene is TRBJ1-1, the V gene TRBV19; 7 bases agree with TRBD1. The CDR3 runs to 14 residues. V shed 3 bases and J 0 bases; nucleotides not matched to a gene: 1. Germline assignment: CDR1 LNHDA and CDR2 SQIVND (reference sequence). The CDR3 reads CASSMGQMNTEAFF. CDR3 nucleotide sequence: TGTGCCAGTAGTATGGGACAGATGAACACTGAAGCTTTCTTT.

The genes are TRBV19 and TRBJ1-5, with D hard to call. This CDR3 is built from 13 residues. The germline V and J ends were trimmed by 0 bases and 2 bases, with 2 bases remaining between them. Germline CDR1 LNHDA, CDR2 SQIVND (reference sequence). This chain's CDR3 is CASSIDGNQPQHF. DNA for the CDR3: TGTGCCAGTAGTATAGATGGCAATCAGCCCCAGCATTTT.

The J gene is TRBJ2-3, the V gene TRBV7-3; 9 bases agree with TRBD2. The CDR3 is 17 amino acids. Germline loops: CDR1 SGHTA, CDR2 FQGTGA. After removal of 4 bases from V and 3 bases from J, the junction contained 11 bases not matched to a gene. This chain's CDR3 is CASSYKTSGHTTDTQYF. The CDR3 DNA reads TGTGCCAGCAGCTACAAGACTAGCGGACATACAACAGATACGCAGTATTTT.

The chain links TRBV29-1 to TRBJ1-5; D is uncertain. Germline assignment: CDR1 SQVTM and CDR2 ANQGSEA. V lost 4 bases and J 0 bases, leaving 10 bases between the germline ends. The CDR3 consists of 14 residues. The DNA for the CDR3 is TGCAGCGTTGTTCTACAGTATAGCAATCAGCCCCAGCATTTT. Amino acids: CSVVLQYSNQPQHF.

The chain recombines TRBV11-3 with TRBJ2-1, with D possibly being TRBD1 or TRBD2 (5 bases each). Germline CDR1 is SGHNT and CDR2 is YENEEA. CDR3 length: 13 residues. Trimming left V 2 bases short and J 9 bases short, with 11 bases between. CDR3 residues: CASSLTGPGEQFF. The CDR3 DNA reads TGTGCCAGCAGCTTAACGGGGCCGGGTGAGCAGTTCTTC. Complete variable domain (other parts from reference TRBV11-3 and TRBJ2-1): EAGVVQSPRYKIIEKKQPVAFWCNPISGHNTLYWYLQNLGQGPELLIRYENEEAVDDSQLPKDRFSAERLKGVDSTLKIQPAELGDSAVYLCASSLTGPGEQFFGPGTRLTVL.

The V and J genes are TRBV5-1 and TRBJ2-3, with a weak D call TRBD1 (5 bases). There are 18 residues in the CDR3. CDR1 is SGHRS, CDR2 YFSETQ, per germline. The V end was cut by 3 bases, the J end by 2 bases, with 22 bases between. The CDR3 DNA reads TGCGCCAGCAGCTCAGAGCCCCAGGGAATTTCTACCACAGATACGCAGTATTTT. Translated, it gives CASSSEPQGISTTDTQYF.

The chain joins TRBV9 to TRBJ1-1; perhaps TRBD1 as D (5 bases). This CDR3 is 13 amino acids long. Trimming stripped 4 bases from V and 2 bases from J, with 9 bases between. Germline CDR1 SGDLS, CDR2 YYNGEE. CDR3: CASSLDSNTEAFF. For the CDR3, the DNA is TGTGCCAGCAGCCTTGACAGTAACACTGAAGCTTTCTTT.

This chain links TRBV7-2 with TRBJ2-2; D is unresolved. Germline CDR1 and CDR2: SGHTA and FQGNSA. Between the trimmed V and J ends, which lost 1 base and 5 bases, there was a span of 8 bases. The CDR3 spans 14 residues. DNA of the CDR3: TGTGCCAGCAGCTTAGAAGGATTGACCGGGGAGCTGTTTTTT. This translates into CASSLEGLTGELFF.

This clone has more than one count but fewer than ten. The chain couples TRBV15 to TRBJ1-1, with D unresolved. Germline V lookup: CDR1 LNHNV, CDR2 YYDKDF (reference sequence). The CDR3 length is 14 residues. V dropped 6 bases and J dropped 4 bases, with 15 bases sitting between them. The chain's CDR3 is CATSSHLGFTEAFF. CDR3 bases: TGTGCCACCAGTTCACATCTCGGGTTCACTGAAGCTTTCTTT.

CDR3 protein: CASSRDRGYQETQYF. The CDR3 DNA reads TGTGCCAGCAGTCGGGACAGGGGGTACCAAGAGACCCAGTACTTC. The chain couples TRBV6-5 to TRBJ2-5; 11 bases are shared with TRBD1. From germline, CDR1 is MNHEY and CDR2 SVGAGI. The CDR3 runs 15 residues. V lost 5 bases to trimming and J lost 0 bases; unmatched junction nucleotides: 2.

The V call is TRBV29-1, the J call TRBJ1-2; TRBD1 matches at 10 bases. Germline CDR1 SQVTM, CDR2 ANQGSEA. The CDR3 is 19 residues long. V trimming: 4 bases; J trimming: 8 bases; junction bases outside the gene matches: 25. The CDR3 nucleotides read TGCAGCGTTGGCATAGCCACACAGGGACAGGGGTTCTACGTGCGCGGCTACACCTTC. Amino acids: CSVGIATQGQGFYVRGYTF.

This chain links TRBV18 with TRBJ2-7; D is perhaps TRBD1 (6 bases). Germline V gene data show CDR1 as KGHSH and CDR2 as LQKENI. The CDR3 consists of 14 residues. V shed 3 bases and J shed 2 bases, with 11 bases lying between them. The CDR3 sequence is CASSPPQGTYEQYF. The CDR3 DNA reads as TGTGCCAGCTCACCGCCACAGGGAACCTACGAGCAGTACTTC.

This chain uses TRBV7-9 with TRBJ2-7; D unresolved. The CDR3 covers 16 residues. The V gene's germline CDR1 is SEHNR and CDR2 FQNEAQ (reference sequence). Trimming took off 5 bases at V and 7 bases at J, with 24 bases between the two ends. The CDR3 nucleotides read TGTGCCAGCAGCCCTCGGACGGGCTACCTACGTAATGAGCAGTACTTC. Translated, it gives CASSPRTGYLRNEQYF.

This clone was recorded a few times. The CDR3 DNA reads as TGTGCCAGCGGCTCAATGGGGGCGAACACTGAAGCTTTCTTT. Protein: CASGSMGANTEAFF. This sequence joins TRBV6-5 and TRBJ1-1, with D possibly TRBD1 on 6 matching bases. The CDR3 has 14 amino acids. The germline CDR1 and CDR2 sequences are MNHEY and SVGAGI. V was trimmed by 8 bases and J by 1 base, leaving 14 bases between them.

V gene TRBV18 combines with J gene TRBJ1-1, with TRBD1 matching 8 bases. The CDR3 length is 17 residues. Germline CDR1 reads KGHSH; CDR2 reads LQKENI. V lost 3 bases and J lost 0; bases outside the gene matches: 9. Here the CDR3 reads CASSPGQGRRMNTEAFF. The CDR3 bases are TGTGCCAGCTCACCTGGACAGGGAAGGAGGATGAACACTGAAGCTTTCTTT.

The chain links TRBV21-1 to TRBJ2-3; the table names TRBD2, a call not compared with the DNA. TRBV21-1 has pseudogene status. This CDR3 comprises 12 residues. This chain's CDR3 is CAGSGRVITQYF. In DNA, the CDR3 is TGTGCCGGTAGCGGGAGGGTCATAACGCAGTATTTT.

This clone was counted a few times. The chain uses TRBV28 and TRBJ1-6; 8 positions agree with TRBD1. The length of the CDR3 is 17 residues. Trimming took 6 bases from V and 0 from J; bases not matched to a gene: 7. CDR1 MDHEN and CDR2 SYDVKM come from the germline V gene. The CDR3 region has the DNA TGTGCCAGCAGATCCGGGACAGGAAGCTCCTATAATTCACCCCTCCACTTT. It codes for CASRSGTGSSYNSPLHF.

In its sample, this clone ranks as medium-sized (0.01 to 0.1%). Other DNA sequences in the sample encode the same CDR3. The chain is built from TRBV24-1 and TRBJ2-1, with D maybe TRBD1 (5 bases). CDR1 is KGHDR and CDR2 is SFDVKD in the germline V gene. The V end was cut by 1 base, the J end by 6 bases, with 9 bases between. The CDR3 loop spans 14 amino acids. CDR3 protein: CATSDFLGRNEQFF. CDR3 sequence (DNA): TGTGCCACCAGTGATTTTCTGGGGCGCAATGAGCAGTTCTTC.

The V call is TRBV27, the J call TRBJ1-6, with 9 bases identical to TRBD1. From germline, CDR1 is MNHEY and CDR2 SMNVEV (reference sequence). The CDR3 loop spans 15 amino acids. Trimming cost V 0 bases and J 12 bases; bases outside gene matches: 6. The CDR3 is CASSLSMDRGKPLHF. The CDR3 DNA reads as TGTGCCAGCAGTTTATCGATGGACAGGGGAAAACCCCTCCACTTT.

This clone is medium-sized by share. The chain uses TRBV28 and TRBJ1-5; no clear D. Trimming left V 7 bases short and J 1 base short, with 11 bases between. The CDR3 length is 14 residues. Per the germline V gene, CDR1 is MDHEN and CDR2 is SYDVKM. The DNA for the CDR3 is TGTGCCAGCATTCCCGACTCGAGCAATCAGCCCCAGCATTTT. It translates to CASIPDSSNQPQHF.